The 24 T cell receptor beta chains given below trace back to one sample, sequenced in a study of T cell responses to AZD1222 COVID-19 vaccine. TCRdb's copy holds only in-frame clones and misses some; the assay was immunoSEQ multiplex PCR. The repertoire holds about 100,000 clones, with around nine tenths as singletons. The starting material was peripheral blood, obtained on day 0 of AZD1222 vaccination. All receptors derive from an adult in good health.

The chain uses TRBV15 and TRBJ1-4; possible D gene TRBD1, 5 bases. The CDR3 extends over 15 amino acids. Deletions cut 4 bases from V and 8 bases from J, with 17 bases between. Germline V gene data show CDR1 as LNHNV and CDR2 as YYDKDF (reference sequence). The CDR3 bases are TGTGCCACCAGCACCCAACTAGGGGACCGGGAAAAACTGTTTTTT. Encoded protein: CATSTQLGDREKLFF.

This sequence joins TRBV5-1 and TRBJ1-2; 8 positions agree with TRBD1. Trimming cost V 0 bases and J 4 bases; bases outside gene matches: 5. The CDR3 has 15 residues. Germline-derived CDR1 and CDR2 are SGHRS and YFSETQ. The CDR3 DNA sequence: TGCGCCAGCAGCTTGGTTCAGGGGGCGGCCTATGGCTACACCTTC. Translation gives CASSLVQGAAYGYTF.

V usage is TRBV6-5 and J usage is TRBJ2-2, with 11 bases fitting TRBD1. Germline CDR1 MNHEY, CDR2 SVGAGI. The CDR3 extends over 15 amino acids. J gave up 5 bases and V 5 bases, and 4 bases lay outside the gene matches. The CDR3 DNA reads TGTGCCAGCAGTCTAGGACAGGGGGCAACCGGGGAGCTGTTTTTT. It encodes CASSLGQGATGELFF.

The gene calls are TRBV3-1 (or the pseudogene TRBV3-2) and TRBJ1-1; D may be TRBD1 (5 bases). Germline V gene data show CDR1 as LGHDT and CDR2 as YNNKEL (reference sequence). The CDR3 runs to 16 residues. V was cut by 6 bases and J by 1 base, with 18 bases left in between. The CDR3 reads CASRPQAWGGNTEAFF. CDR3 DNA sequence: TGTGCCAGCAGGCCCCAAGCATGGGGGGGGAACACTGAAGCTTTCTTT.

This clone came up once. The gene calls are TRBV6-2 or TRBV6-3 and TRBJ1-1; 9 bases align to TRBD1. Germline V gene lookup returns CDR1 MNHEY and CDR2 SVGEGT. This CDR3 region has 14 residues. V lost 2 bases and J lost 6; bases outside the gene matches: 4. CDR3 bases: TGTGCCAGCAGTTACACAGGGGGCTCGGCTGAAGCTTTCTTT. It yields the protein CASSYTGGSAEAFF.

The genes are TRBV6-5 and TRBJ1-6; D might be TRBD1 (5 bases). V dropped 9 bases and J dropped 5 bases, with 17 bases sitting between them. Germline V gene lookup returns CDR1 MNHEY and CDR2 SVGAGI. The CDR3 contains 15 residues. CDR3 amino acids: CASKSGTWHNSPLHF. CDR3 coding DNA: TGTGCCAGTAAATCCGGGACCTGGCATAATTCACCCCTCCACTTT.

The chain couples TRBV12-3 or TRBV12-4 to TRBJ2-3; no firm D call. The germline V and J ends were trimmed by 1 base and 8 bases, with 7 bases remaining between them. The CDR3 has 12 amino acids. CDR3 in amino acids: CASSLVDGTQYF. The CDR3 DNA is TGTGCCAGCAGTTTAGTAGATGGTACGCAGTATTTT.

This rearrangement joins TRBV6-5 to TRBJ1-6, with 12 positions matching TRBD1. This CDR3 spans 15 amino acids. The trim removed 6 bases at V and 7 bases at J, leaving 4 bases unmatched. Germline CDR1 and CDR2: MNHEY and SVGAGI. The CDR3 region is CASRGTGGSNSPLHF. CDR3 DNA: TGTGCCAGCAGAGGGACAGGGGGCTCCAATTCACCCCTCCACTTT.

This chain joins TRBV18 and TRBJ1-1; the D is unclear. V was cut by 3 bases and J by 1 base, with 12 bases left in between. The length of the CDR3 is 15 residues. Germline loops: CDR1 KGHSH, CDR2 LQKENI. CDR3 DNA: TGTGCCAGCTCACCTCTCGGAGGATGGAACACTGAAGCTTTCTTT. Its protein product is CASSPLGGWNTEAFF.

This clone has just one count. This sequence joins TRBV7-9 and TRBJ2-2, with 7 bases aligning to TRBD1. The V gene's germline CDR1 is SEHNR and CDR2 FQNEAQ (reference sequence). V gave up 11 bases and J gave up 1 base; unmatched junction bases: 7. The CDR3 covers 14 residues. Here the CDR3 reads CAPEGGQNTGELFF. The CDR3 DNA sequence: TGTGCCCCGGAAGGGGGCCAGAACACCGGGGAGCTGTTTTTT.

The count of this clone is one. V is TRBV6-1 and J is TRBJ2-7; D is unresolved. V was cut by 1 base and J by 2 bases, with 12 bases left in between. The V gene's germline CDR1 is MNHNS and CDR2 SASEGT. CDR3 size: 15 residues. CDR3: CASSEGVATPYEQYF. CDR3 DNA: TGTGCCAGCAGTGAAGGGGTAGCTACCCCCTACGAGCAGTACTTC.

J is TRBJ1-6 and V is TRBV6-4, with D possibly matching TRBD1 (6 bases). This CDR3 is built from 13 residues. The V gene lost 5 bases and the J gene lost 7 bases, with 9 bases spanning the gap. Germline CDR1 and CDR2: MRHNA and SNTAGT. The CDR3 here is CASSQQGNSPLHF. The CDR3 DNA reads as TGTGCCAGCAGTCAACAGGGCAATTCACCCCTCCACTTT.

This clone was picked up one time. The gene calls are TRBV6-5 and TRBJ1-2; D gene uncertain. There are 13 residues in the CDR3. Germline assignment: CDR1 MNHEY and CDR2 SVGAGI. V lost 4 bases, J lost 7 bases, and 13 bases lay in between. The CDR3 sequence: CASSFGRGGGYTF. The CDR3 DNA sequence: TGTGCCAGCAGTTTTGGGCGGGGAGGTGGCTACACCTTC.

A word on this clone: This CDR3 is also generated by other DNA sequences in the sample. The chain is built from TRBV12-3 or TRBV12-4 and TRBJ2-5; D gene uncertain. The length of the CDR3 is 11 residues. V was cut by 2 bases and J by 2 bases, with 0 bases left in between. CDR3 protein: CASSLQETQYF. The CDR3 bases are TGTGCCAGCAGTTTACAAGAGACCCAGTACTTC.

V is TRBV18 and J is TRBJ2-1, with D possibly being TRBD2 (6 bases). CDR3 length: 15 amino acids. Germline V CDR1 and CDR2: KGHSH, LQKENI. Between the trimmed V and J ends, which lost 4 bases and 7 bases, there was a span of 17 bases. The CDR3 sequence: CASSLGLGGVNEQFF. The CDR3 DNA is TGTGCCAGCTCACTTGGGCTGGGGGGTGTGAATGAGCAGTTCTTC.

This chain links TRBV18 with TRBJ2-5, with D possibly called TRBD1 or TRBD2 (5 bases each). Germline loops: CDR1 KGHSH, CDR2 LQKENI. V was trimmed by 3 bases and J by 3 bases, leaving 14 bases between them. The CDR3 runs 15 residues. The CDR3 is CASSPPGRSKETQYF. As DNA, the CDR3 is TGTGCCAGCTCACCGCCGGGACGTTCTAAAGAGACCCAGTACTTC.

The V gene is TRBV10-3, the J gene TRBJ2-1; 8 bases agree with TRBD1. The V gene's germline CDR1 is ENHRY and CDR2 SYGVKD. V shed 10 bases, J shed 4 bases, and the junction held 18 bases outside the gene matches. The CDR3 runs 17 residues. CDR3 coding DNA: TGTGCCACTCGGCCCGACTCAGGGGGCGCGGGATACAATGAGCAGTTCTTC. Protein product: CATRPDSGGAGYNEQFF.

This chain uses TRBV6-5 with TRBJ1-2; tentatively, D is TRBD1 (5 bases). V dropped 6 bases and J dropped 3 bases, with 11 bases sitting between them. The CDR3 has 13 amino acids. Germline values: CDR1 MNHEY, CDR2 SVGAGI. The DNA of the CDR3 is TGTGCCAGCAGGCGGGGGAAGGACTATGGCTACACCTTC. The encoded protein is CASRRGKDYGYTF.

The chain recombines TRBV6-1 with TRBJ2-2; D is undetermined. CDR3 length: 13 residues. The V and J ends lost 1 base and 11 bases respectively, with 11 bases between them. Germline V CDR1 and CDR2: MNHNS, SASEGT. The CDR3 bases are TGTGCCAGCAGTGAAGGTCGGAGCACCGAGCTGTTTTTT. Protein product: CASSEGRSTELFF.

The CDR3 region is CASSLFQNTEAFF. The CDR3 coding sequence is TGTGCCAGCAGCTTATTTCAGAACACTGAAGCTTTCTTT. This chain connects TRBV7-3 to TRBJ1-1; D remains ambiguous. V shed 2 bases and J shed 1 base, with 5 bases lying between them. The CDR3 has 13 amino acids. The V gene's germline CDR1 is SGHTA and CDR2 FQGTGA.

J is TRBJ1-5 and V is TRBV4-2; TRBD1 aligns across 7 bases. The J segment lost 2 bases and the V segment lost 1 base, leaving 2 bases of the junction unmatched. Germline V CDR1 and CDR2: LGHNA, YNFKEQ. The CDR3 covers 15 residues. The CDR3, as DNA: TGTGCCAGCAGCCAAGTCGGGACAGGCAATCAGCCCCAGCATTTT. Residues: CASSQVGTGNQPQHF.

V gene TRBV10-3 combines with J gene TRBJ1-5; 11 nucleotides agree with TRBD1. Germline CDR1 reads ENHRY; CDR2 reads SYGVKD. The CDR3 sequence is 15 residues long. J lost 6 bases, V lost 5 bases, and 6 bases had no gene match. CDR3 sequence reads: CAISRTGGVGQPQHF. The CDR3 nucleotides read TGTGCCATCAGTCGGACAGGGGGCGTCGGTCAGCCCCAGCATTTT.

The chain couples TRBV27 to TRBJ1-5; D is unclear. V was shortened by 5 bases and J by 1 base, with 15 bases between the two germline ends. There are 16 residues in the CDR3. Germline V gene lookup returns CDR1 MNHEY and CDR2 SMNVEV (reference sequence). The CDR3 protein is CASSPRGGISNQPQHF. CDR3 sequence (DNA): TGTGCCAGCAGTCCTAGAGGTGGTATAAGCAATCAGCCCCAGCATTTT.

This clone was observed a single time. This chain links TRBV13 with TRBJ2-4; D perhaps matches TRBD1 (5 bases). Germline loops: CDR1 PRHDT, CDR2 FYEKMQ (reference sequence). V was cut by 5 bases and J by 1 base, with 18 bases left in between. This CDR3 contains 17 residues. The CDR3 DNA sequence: TGTGCCAGCAGCCCCCATAAGGACAACCCGGCCAAAAACATTCAGTACTTC. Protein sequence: CASSPHKDNPAKNIQYF.